This T cell receptor beta chain was recovered during a study of PD-1 blockade in classical Hodgkin lymphoma. About the research overall: Every 2 weeks, patients got 3 mg/kg intravenous nivolumab.

Turning to this clone: Its specificity is not known.

Produced via immunoSEQ multiplex PCR; TCRdb's table is partial and in-frame only. Of fewer than 20,000 clones listed, approximately 84% are singletons. The CDR3 length is 14 residues. The ends were cut back, 3 bases at V and 6 bases at J, with 14 bases in the middle. Germline CDR1 and CDR2: LNHDA and SQIVND (reference sequence). Noted time point: cycle 4 day 1 (C4D1), after six to seven weeks of nivolumab. No patient escaped relapse after autologous stem cell transplantation, and brentuximab vedotin exposure varied. Purification of CD4+ T cells from thawed PBMCs was performed via magnetic negative selection. Best responses included complete response and partial response; otherwise, the best response was progressive disease. Study results and caveats: Before treatment, complete responders showed about the same diversity as newly diagnosed patients. Unlike CD8+ TCR diversity, which did not rise significantly by C4D1, CD4+ TCR diversity did.

This chain joins TRBV19 and TRBJ1-2; D possibly corresponds to TRBD1 (6 bases). The source is a human donor with classical Hodgkin lymphoma. Material: CD4+ T cells from blood, obtained before the fourth cycle of nivolumab. The DNA for the CDR3 is TGTGCCAGTAGTATTCCCGGGACACAAAATGGCTACACCTTC. Amino acids: CASSIPGTQNGYTF.